This T cell receptor (beta chain) is from a study of somatic mutations in cytotoxic T cells in rheumatoid arthritis. This clone was seen a handful of times. The method was immunoSEQ multiplex PCR; TCRdb's version includes in-frame clones alone and lacks a portion of them. Among around 19,000 clones listed, 86% were seen once. The V segment lost 0 bases and the J segment 6 bases; nucleotides outside the gene matches: 4. Germline-derived CDR1 and CDR2 are SGHAT and FQNNGV. CDR3 length: 14 amino acids. The sequence was obtained from a woman between 50 and 59 years old in good health. The chain uses TRBV11-2 and TRBJ1-2, with 7 positions matching TRBD1. The sequenced material came from CD8+ T cells sorted from blood. The CDR3 is CASSLETTGNGYTF. CDR3 nucleotide sequence: TGTGCCAGCAGCTTAGAGACGACAGGGAATGGCTACACCTTC.